Given below is one TCR beta chain in context. Its specificity is unknown. The data were obtained in a study of T cells after yellow fever vaccination. Study-wide points: The secondary response peaked faster, at day 5 versus 15, but was weaker. Some clonotypes, a small share, were shared between CD4 and CD8 compartments.

The CDR3 runs 14 residues. CDR1 MNHEY and CDR2 SMNVEV come from the germline V gene (reference sequence). With 3 bases removed from V and 0 bases from J, the gap between germline ends came to 8 bases. Template switching with 5'RACE generated the TCR cDNA and added a universal primer site and UMIs. TCRdb re-called the 5' RACE reads through MiXCR, storing one row per CDR3 protein. The table records hundreds of thousands of distinct CDR3 sequences, around a sixth of them present only once. Specimen: PBMCs, collected before the yellow fever booster vaccination. This rearrangement joins TRBV27 to TRBJ1-1; no clear D gene. The sequence came from a man aged 18 to 30 who received the YFV17D yellow fever vaccine. The DNA of the CDR3 is TGTGCCAGCAGTTTGGGGAACATGAACACTGAAGCTTTCTTT. Amino acids: CASSLGNMNTEAFF.